This TCR beta chain was sequenced for a study of blood T cells in healthy people across ages. Overall study results and limits: Higher diversity, along with more naive CD4+ cells, distinguished long-lived donors from aged donors. Diversity of TCR beta per million T cells declined in a roughly linear way with age.

A second roughly 6 to 12 cycle PCR used barcoded and J-beta primers. One entry per CDR3 protein results from TCRdb running MiXCR on the 5' RACE reads. The sample contains 710,000 or so distinct CDR3 sequences, about 24% of which appear only once. Donation came from healthy Caucasian individuals in Russia who were aged 6 to 90. Germline CDR1 reads SGHTA; CDR2 reads FQGNSA. After removal of 3 bases from V and 12 bases from J, the junction contained 4 bases not matched to a gene. The CDR3 has 12 amino acids. This clonotype was observed a handful of times. Its antigen is unidentified. The J gene is TRBJ2-1, the V gene TRBV7-2; TRBD2 aligns across 8 bases. Sequencing was performed on blood. The clonotype comes from a man between 65 and 85 years old in good health. The CDR3 DNA follows: TGTGCCAGCAGCTTCGGGGGGGTCCCGCAGTTCTTC. Residues: CASSFGGVPQFF.